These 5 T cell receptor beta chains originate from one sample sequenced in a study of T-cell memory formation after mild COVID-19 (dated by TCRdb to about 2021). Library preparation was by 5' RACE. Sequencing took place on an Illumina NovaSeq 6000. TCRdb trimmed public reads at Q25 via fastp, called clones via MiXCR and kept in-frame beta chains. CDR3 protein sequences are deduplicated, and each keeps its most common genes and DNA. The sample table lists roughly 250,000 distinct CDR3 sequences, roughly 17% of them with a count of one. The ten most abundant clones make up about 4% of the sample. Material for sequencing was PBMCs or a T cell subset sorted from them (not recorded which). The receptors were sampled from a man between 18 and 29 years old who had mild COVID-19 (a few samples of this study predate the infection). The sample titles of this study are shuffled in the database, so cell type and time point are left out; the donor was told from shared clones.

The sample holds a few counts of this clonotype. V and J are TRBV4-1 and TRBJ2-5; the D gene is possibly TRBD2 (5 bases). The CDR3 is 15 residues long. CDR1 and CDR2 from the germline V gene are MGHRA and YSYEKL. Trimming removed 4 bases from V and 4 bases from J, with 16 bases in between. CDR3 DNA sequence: TGCGCCAGCAGCCTCAGCGGAGGAAGGTTAGAGACCCAGTACTTC. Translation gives CASSLSGGRLETQYF.

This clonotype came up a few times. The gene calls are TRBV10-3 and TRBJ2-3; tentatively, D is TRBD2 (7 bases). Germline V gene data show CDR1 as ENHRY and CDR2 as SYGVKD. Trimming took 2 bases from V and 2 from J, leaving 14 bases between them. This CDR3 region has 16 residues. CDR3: CAISEGRAGATDTQYF. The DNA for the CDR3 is TGTGCCATCAGTGAGGGAAGGGCGGGGGCCACAGATACGCAGTATTTT.

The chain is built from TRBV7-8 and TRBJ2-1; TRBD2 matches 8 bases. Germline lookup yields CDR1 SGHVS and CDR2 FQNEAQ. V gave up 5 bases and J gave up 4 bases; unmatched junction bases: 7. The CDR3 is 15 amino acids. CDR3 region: CASSKLADPYNEQFF. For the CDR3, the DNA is TGTGCCAGCAGCAAACTAGCGGATCCTTACAATGAGCAGTTCTTC.

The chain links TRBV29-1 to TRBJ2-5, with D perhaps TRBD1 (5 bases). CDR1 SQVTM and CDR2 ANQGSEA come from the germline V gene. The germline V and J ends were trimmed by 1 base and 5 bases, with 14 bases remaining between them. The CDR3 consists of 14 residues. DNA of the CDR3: TGCAGCGTTGAAGGGTACAGGCCGGGTGAGACCCAGTACTTC. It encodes CSVEGYRPGETQYF. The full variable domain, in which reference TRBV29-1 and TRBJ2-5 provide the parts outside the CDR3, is SAVISQKPSRDICQRGTSLTIQCQVDSQVTMMFWYRQQPGQSLTLIATANQGSEATYESGFVIDKFPISRPNLTFSTLTVSNMSPEDSSIYLCSVEGYRPGETQYFGPGTRLLVL.

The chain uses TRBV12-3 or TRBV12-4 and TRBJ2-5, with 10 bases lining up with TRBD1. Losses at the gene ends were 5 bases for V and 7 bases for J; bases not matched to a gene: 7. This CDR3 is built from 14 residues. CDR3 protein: CASSGTGAPGTQYF. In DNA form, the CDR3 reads TGTGCCAGCAGTGGGACAGGGGCGCCGGGGACCCAGTACTTC.